The 8 T cell receptor beta chains below were found in one sample sequenced in a study of T cells in women clearing cervical HPV infection. Produced via immunoSEQ multiplex PCR; TCRdb's table is partial and in-frame only. The repertoire shows around 30,000 clones; the top ten hold approximately 16%. Specimen: blood buffy coat. Receptor source: a woman between 18 and 70 years old with a cervical HPV16 infection that either progressed to CIN3+ or cleared (not recorded which).

As regards this clone: Sequencing ends 3 residues short of the CDR3 end; the germline J gene provides the rest. The chain employs TRBV11-2 and TRBJ2-3; 7 bases line up with TRBD1. This CDR3 comprises 15 residues. Germline assignment: CDR1 SGHAT and CDR2 FQNNGV. Incomplete CDR3 DNA: TGTGCCAGCAGCGCGACAGGGCGTAGCAATCAGCCG. Its translation: CASSATGRSNQP. The CDR3 in full is CASSATGRSNQPQYF. Full variable domain (outside the CDR3, taken from reference TRBV11-2 and TRBJ2-3): EAGVAQSPRYKIIEKRQSVAFWCNPISGHATLYWYQQILGQGPKLLIQFQNNGVVDDSQLPKDRFSAERLKGVDSTLKIQPAKLEDSAVYLCASSATGRSNQPQYFGPGTRLTVL.

On this clone: Sequencing ends 3 residues short of the CDR3 end; the germline J gene provides the rest. This chain connects TRBV7-8 to TRBJ1-1; no firm D call. The germline CDR1 and CDR2 sequences are SGHVS and FQNEAQ. V was cut by 3 bases and J by 1 base, with 9 bases left in between. This CDR3 region has 14 residues. CDR3 loop: CASSLRRANTEAFF. CDR3 DNA, as far as it was read: TGTGCCAGCAGCTTGAGGCGGGCGAACACTGAA.

As regards this clone: Read sequence stops 3 residues before the CDR3 end, and the germline J gene provides the missing end. This rearrangement joins TRBV29-1 to TRBJ2-5; D is possibly TRBD2 (5 bases). In germline, CDR1 is SQVTM, CDR2 ANQGSEA. CDR3 length: 11 residues. V was pared by 5 bases and J by 5 bases, with 9 bases between. This CDR3 is CSVRGYETQYF. CDR3 DNA, as far as it was read: TGCAGCGTTAGAGGGTACGAGACC.

Points on this clone: The missing CDR3 end, 3 residues past where the read stops, is filled in from the germline J gene. The V call is TRBV20-1, the J call TRBJ2-4; 8 bases are shared with TRBD1. Germline V gives CDR1 DFQATT, CDR2 SNEGSKA (reference sequence). Unmatched junction bases numbered 4, after V lost 5 bases and J lost 1 base. This CDR3 is 14 amino acids long. The CDR3 region is CSAAGGWAKNIQYF. The CDR3 DNA, read in part, is TGCAGTGCTGCAGGGGGCTGGGCCAAAAACATT.

In regard to this clone: The CDR3 is cut off 3 residues early in the read; its end comes from the germline J gene. J is TRBJ2-3 and V is TRBV29-1; 10 nucleotides line up with TRBD1. The germline CDR1 and CDR2 sequences are SQVTM and ANQGSEA. The CDR3 has 14 residues. J gave up 3 bases and V 3 bases, and 3 bases lay outside the gene matches. CDR3 DNA (partial): TGCAGCGTTGAGGGACAGGGGATGACAGATACG. It specifies CSVEGQGMTDT. The entire CDR3 reads CSVEGQGMTDTQYF.

Of note for this clone: From the germline J gene comes the end of the CDR3, since the read stops 3 residues before it. The chain links TRBV29-1 to TRBJ2-5, with D hard to call. The V gene lost 4 bases and the J gene lost 3 bases, with 12 bases spanning the gap. The CDR3 runs 13 residues. Germline assignment: CDR1 SQVTM and CDR2 ANQGSEA. The CDR3 bases that were read are TGCAGCGTTGTTCCCCCCAGAGAAGAGACC. Its protein product is CSVVPPREET. The entire CDR3 is CSVVPPREETQYF.

For this clone: The observed sequence ends 3 residues before the CDR3 terminus, with the missing tail filled in from the germline J gene. The chain employs TRBV7-9 and TRBJ2-3; TRBD1 matches at 9 bases. CDR3 size: 15 residues. In germline, CDR1 is SEHNR, CDR2 FQNEAQ (reference sequence). Partial CDR3 DNA: TGTGCCAGCAGCTTACTGGGACAGGGTAAAGAGACG. It translates to CASSLLGQGKET. The whole CDR3 protein reads CASSLLGQGKETQYF.

Concerning this clone itself: The CDR3 is cut off 3 residues early in the read; its end comes from the germline J gene. The rearrangement uses TRBV30 and TRBJ2-2; no clear D. This CDR3 comprises 12 residues. Germline V CDR1 and CDR2: GTSNPN, SVGIG (reference sequence). This chain's CDR3 is CAWSAPNEKLFF. The CDR3 bases that were read are TGTGCCTGGAGTGCACCTAATGAAAAG.